Below, 3 T cell receptor beta chains from the same sample are listed, as sequenced in a study of shared clonotypes between healthy human individuals. Method: immunoSEQ multiplex PCR; TCRdb's copy keeps in-frame clones and lacks some. The sample has 2.3 million or so clones; just over 90% are singletons. Sequenced sample: naive CD4+ T cells from PBMCs. Subset given: CD45RA+ positively selected. All receptors come from a man between 18 and 29 years old in good health. Some clones in this sample may be carry-over from other donors' samples.

The CDR3 spells CASHAKGQRYEQYF. The DNA of the CDR3 is TGTGCCAGCCACGCCAAGGGACAGCGCTACGAGCAGTACTTC. The J gene is TRBJ2-7, the V gene TRBV21-1; TRBD1 is taken as the D call from the table, unchecked against the DNA. TRBV21-1 is annotated as a pseudogene. CDR3 length: 14 residues.

The V and J genes are TRBV6-1 and TRBJ2-7, with 8 positions matching TRBD1. There are 14 residues in the CDR3. Per the germline V gene, CDR1 is MNHNS and CDR2 is SASEGT. The V segment lost 6 bases and the J segment 4 bases; nucleotides outside the gene matches: 8. In DNA form, the CDR3 reads TGTGCCAGCAGCAAGGACAGGGAATGGTACGAGCAGTACTTC. This codes for CASSKDREWYEQYF.

The chain combines TRBV9 with TRBJ2-7, with D maybe TRBD2 (6 bases). The germline CDR1 and CDR2 sequences are SGDLS and YYNGEE. V lost 0 bases and J 6 bases, leaving 19 bases between the germline ends. The CDR3 contains 16 residues. In nucleotides, the CDR3 is TGTGCCAGCAGCGTAGAGGAGGGAGATGGCTACGGCGAGCAGTACTTC. Protein product: CASSVEEGDGYGEQYF.